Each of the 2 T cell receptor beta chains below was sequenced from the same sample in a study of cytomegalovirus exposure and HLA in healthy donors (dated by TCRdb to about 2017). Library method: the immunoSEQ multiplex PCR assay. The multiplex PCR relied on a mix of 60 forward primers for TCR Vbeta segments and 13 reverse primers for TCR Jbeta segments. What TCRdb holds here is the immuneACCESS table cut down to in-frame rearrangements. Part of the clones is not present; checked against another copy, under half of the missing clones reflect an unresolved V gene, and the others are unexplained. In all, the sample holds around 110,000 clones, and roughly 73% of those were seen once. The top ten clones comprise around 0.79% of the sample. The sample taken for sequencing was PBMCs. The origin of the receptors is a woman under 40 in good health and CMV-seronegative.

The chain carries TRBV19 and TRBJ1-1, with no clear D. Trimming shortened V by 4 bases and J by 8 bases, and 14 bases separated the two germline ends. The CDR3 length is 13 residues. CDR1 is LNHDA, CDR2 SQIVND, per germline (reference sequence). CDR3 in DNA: TGTGCCAGTAGTAATAAAGGTCCTAGCGAAGCTTTCTTT. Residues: CASSNKGPSEAFF.

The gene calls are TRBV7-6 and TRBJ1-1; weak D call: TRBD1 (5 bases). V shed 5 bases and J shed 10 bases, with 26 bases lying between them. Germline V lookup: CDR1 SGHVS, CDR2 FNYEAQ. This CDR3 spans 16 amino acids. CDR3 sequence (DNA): TGTGCCAGCAGCCGGGGGGAAGGGGACGACCCGGGTGGAGCTTTCTTT. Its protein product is CASSRGEGDDPGGAFF.